These 11 T cell receptor beta chains originate from one sample sequenced in a study of neurological immune-mediated disorders. MiXCR, run by TCRdb on the 5' RACE reads, gives a single entry per CDR3 protein. Here the sample spans about 59,000 distinct CDR3 sequences, 24% being singletons. The time point is: technical triplicate 2. Material for sequencing was PBMCs. Every receptor here comes from a man between 60 and 70 years old with HTLV-1-associated myelopathy (HAM/TSP).

The chain is built from TRBV29-1 and TRBJ2-3; no definite D call. Trimming removed 1 base from V and 1 base from J, with 6 bases in between. The germline gives CDR1 SQVTM, CDR2 ANQGSEA. The CDR3 contains 13 residues. CDR3 in DNA: TGCAGCGTTGAAGCAGGCCGCACAGATACGCAGTATTTT. It codes for CSVEAGRTDTQYF.

This clonotype was seen at least ten times. V usage is TRBV7-9 and J usage is TRBJ2-2; TRBD1 matches 12 bases. After removal of 5 bases from V and 5 bases from J, the junction contained 9 bases not matched to a gene. The CDR3 sequence is 17 residues long. Germline V gives CDR1 SEHNR, CDR2 FQNEAQ (reference sequence). Here the CDR3 reads CASSTNLGQGATGELFF. In DNA, the CDR3 is TGTGCCAGCAGCACCAACCTGGGACAGGGGGCTACCGGGGAGCTGTTTTTT. Full variable domain (remainder filled in from reference TRBV7-9 and TRBJ2-2): DTGVSQNPRHKITKRGQNVTFRCDPISEHNRLYWYRQTLGQGPEFLTYFQNEAQLEKSRLLSDRFSAERPKGSFSTLEIQRTEQGDSAMYLCASSTNLGQGATGELFFGEGSRLTVL.

In this sample, this clonotype turned up many times. The chain joins TRBV5-4 to TRBJ1-2; 8 bases fit TRBD1. The J segment lost 7 bases and the V segment lost 5 bases, leaving 16 bases of the junction unmatched. Germline CDR1 is SGHNT and CDR2 is YYREEE (reference sequence). This CDR3 is built from 16 residues. This CDR3 reads CASRKTPWTGNPGYTF. As DNA, the CDR3 is TGTGCCAGCAGGAAGACCCCATGGACAGGGAACCCTGGCTACACCTTC.

This clonotype has ten or more counts. J is TRBJ2-5 and V is TRBV7-9; the D gene is possibly TRBD2 (6 bases). With 5 bases removed from V and 0 bases from J, the gap between germline ends came to 13 bases. The CDR3 contains 15 residues. Germline V gene data show CDR1 as SEHNR and CDR2 as FQNEAQ (reference sequence). The CDR3 bases are TGTGCCAGCAGCCGTGGGACTCTGTACCAAGAGACCCAGTACTTC. It encodes CASSRGTLYQETQYF. The variable domain in full, with the rest retrieved from reference TRBV7-9 and TRBJ2-5, is DTGVSQNPRHKITKRGQNVTFRCDPISEHNRLYWYRQTLGQGPEFLTYFQNEAQLEKSRLLSDRFSAERPKGSFSTLEIQRTEQGDSAMYLCASSRGTLYQETQYFGPGTRLLVL.

This clonotype was recorded at least ten times. The V and J genes are TRBV20-1 and TRBJ2-1, with D uncertain. CDR1 and CDR2 from the germline V gene are DFQATT and SNEGSKA (reference sequence). V dropped 3 bases and J dropped 7 bases, with 10 bases sitting between them. The CDR3 spans 12 residues. In DNA, the CDR3 is TGCAGTGCTAGTGTGCGGTTTAATGAGCAGTTCTTC. It encodes CSASVRFNEQFF.

There are many counts of this clonotype. CDR3 coding DNA: TGCGCCAGCAGCGCACGGGGTGACGACACCGGGGAGCTGTTTTTT. Translating it yields CASSARGDDTGELFF. J is TRBJ2-2 and V is TRBV4-1, with TRBD2 as a possible D gene (5 bases). Looked up from germline, CDR1 is MGHRA and CDR2 is YSYEKL. The CDR3 contains 15 residues. The V and J ends lost 5 bases and 3 bases respectively, with 13 bases between them.

The gene calls are TRBV12-3 or TRBV12-4 and TRBJ1-2, with D hard to call. Trimming cost V 2 bases and J 4 bases, with 5 bases left between them. The CDR3 loop spans 12 amino acids. The CDR3 DNA reads as TGTGCCAGCAGTTTATACAGCTATGGCTACACCTTC. It specifies CASSLYSYGYTF.

Ten or more counts support this clonotype. The chain links TRBV7-2 to TRBJ2-1; 8 bases fit TRBD1. The germline CDR1 and CDR2 sequences are SGHTA and FQGNSA. The CDR3 runs to 14 residues. J was trimmed by 9 bases and V by 4 bases; bases with no gene match: 8. CDR3 sequence: CASSYRQGPAEQFF. CDR3 DNA: TGTGCCAGCAGCTATAGACAGGGGCCGGCTGAGCAGTTCTTC.

The chain uses TRBV7-9 and TRBJ2-7; TRBD2 aligns across 11 bases. Per the germline V gene, CDR1 is SEHNR and CDR2 is FQNEAQ (reference sequence). V was clipped by 5 bases and J by 2 bases; unmatched bases: 5. This CDR3 spans 15 amino acids. The CDR3 reads CASSEGLAATYEQYF. The DNA for the CDR3 is TGTGCCAGCAGCGAGGGACTAGCGGCGACCTACGAGCAGTACTTC.

On this clonotype: Mismatch with germline at one junction end may stem from a read error. The CDR3 DNA reads as TGCAGCGCTACCGACACCGATATCAATCAGCCCCAGCATTTT. It encodes CSATDTDINQPQHF. This rearrangement joins TRBV20-1 to TRBJ1-5, with unresolved D. CDR3 length: 14 amino acids. Germline lookup yields CDR1 DFQATT and CDR2 SNEGSKA (reference sequence).

A few counts support this clonotype. A much larger clone differs by one base, so this may be a read error. The rearrangement uses TRBV5-4 and TRBJ2-7; TRBD2 is a possible D gene (6 bases). CDR1 is SGHNT, CDR2 YYREEE, per germline (reference sequence). The ends were cut back, 1 base at V and 5 bases at J, with 13 bases in the middle. The CDR3 is made up of 14 amino acids. The CDR3, as DNA: TGTGCCAGCAGCTTGCAGACTAGTTCTCACGAGCAGTACTTC. Translated: CASSLQTSSHEQYF.